This is a list of T cell receptor beta chains from one sample in a study of T cell repertoires in ileal Crohn's disease. TCRdb's table, derived via immunoSEQ multiplex PCR, lists solely in-frame clones and lacks some. The table lists about 12,000 clones, approximately 85% of them singletons, with roughly 11% in the top ten. Sequenced input: ileal tissue. The receptors here all came from an adult with Crohn's disease. Each CDR3 is given with its conserved first and last residue. The order of the fields is D gene, J gene, V gene, clone size, CDR3 protein, CDR3 DNA. A D gene is named only where the DNA matches it firmly. The size entry is marked missing in some rows and otherwise reads once, few, many or a size class.

.,TRBJ1-4,TRBV10-3,few,CAISEGGLSTNEKLFF,TGTGCCATCAGTGAAGGAGGGCTATCAACTAATGAAAAACTGTTTTTT
TRBD2,TRBJ2-7,TRBV5-6,.,CASSRGLAGVDEQYF,TGTGCCAGCAGCCGGGGACTAGCGGGAGTTGACGAGCAGTACTTC
.,TRBJ1-2,TRBV6-4,.,CASSDSSAGNYGYTF,TGTGCCAGCAGTGACTCGAGTGCAGGGAACTATGGCTACACCTTC
TRBD2,TRBJ2-1,TRBV7-9,.,CASRELTGGSQFF,TGTGCCAGCAGGGAACTAACGGGGGGATCACAGTTCTTC
.,TRBJ1-1,TRBV18,.,CASSPYGAMNTEAFF,TGTGCCAGCTCACCATATGGGGCGATGAACACTGAAGCTTTCTTT
.,TRBJ2-2,TRBV7-3,.,CASSFGTPNTGELFF,TGTGCCAGCAGCTTCGGGACACCGAACACCGGGGAGCTGTTTTTT
.,TRBJ2-7,TRBV6-6,.,CATLLGGTTYEQYF,TGTGCCACTTTATTGGGCGGGACGACCTACGAGCAGTACTTC
TRBD2,TRBJ2-3,TRBV11-1,large,CASSSSDSMRGKYF,TGTGCCAGCAGCTCCTCGGATTCGATGCGGGGGAAGTATTTT
.,TRBJ1-3,TRBV5-1,.,CASSLQQGNTIYF,TGCGCCAGCAGCTTGCAACAGGGAAACACCATATATTTT
TRBD1,TRBJ1-1,TRBV6-1,.,CASSERQGGVFF,TGTGCCAGCAGTGAAAGACAGGGTGGAGTTTTCTTT
.,TRBJ2-1,TRBV28,.,CASRRGQGILNEQFF,TGTGCCAGCAGGCGTGGGCAGGGGATACTCAATGAGCAGTTCTTC
TRBD1,TRBJ1-2,TRBV15,once,CATSRTSGGHYGYTF,TGTGCCACCAGCAGAACCTCAGGGGGGCACTATGGCTACACCTTC
TRBD2,TRBJ2-3,TRBV7-9,.,CASSLGRSGGAADTQYF,TGTGCCAGCAGCTTAGGTCGGAGCGGGGGGGCCGCAGATACGCAGTATTTT
.,TRBJ2-7,TRBV2,.,CASSEPNSYEQYF,TGTGCCAGCAGTGAACCCAATTCCTACGAGCAGTACTTC
.,TRBJ1-6,TRBV9,.,CASSVGGGNSPLHF,TGTGCCAGCAGCGTAGGGGGAGGGAATTCACCCCTCCACTTT
TRBD1,TRBJ1-2,TRBV28,.,CASRGQGRYGYTF,TGTGCCAGCAGGGGACAGGGGCGCTATGGCTACACCTTC
.,TRBJ2-7,TRBV19,.,CASSSPGTTVEQYF,TGTGCCAGTAGTAGCCCCGGGACAACGGTAGAGCAGTACTTC
.,TRBJ1-1,TRBV25-1,.,CASSAGGVNTEAFF,TGTGCCAGCAGTGCCGGGGGGGTGAACACTGAAGCTTTCTTT
.,TRBJ2-7,TRBV28,.,CASSFNSEQYF,TGTGCCAGCAGTTTCAACAGCGAGCAGTACTTC
TRBD1,TRBJ1-3,TRBV9,few,CASSVEGAGSTIYF,TGTGCCAGCAGCGTAGAGGGGGCGGGGAGCACCATATATTTT
TRBD1,TRBJ1-5,TRBV6-1,.,CASRVGTVNQPQHF,TGTGCCAGCAGAGTCGGGACAGTCAATCAGCCCCAGCATTTT
TRBD2,TRBJ2-3,TRBV5-1,once,CASSSGLAGGLYTQYF,TGCGCCAGCAGCTCGGGACTAGCGGGGGGTTTGTATACGCAGTATTTT
.,TRBJ2-3,TRBV6-6,.,CASRDGTLTDTQYF,TGTGCCAGCAGGGACGGGACACTCACAGATACGCAGTATTTT
.,TRBJ2-2,TRBV7-9,.,CASSRLVGGVTGELFF,TGTGCCAGCAGTCGCCTGGTCGGGGGAGTCACCGGGGAGCTGTTTTTT